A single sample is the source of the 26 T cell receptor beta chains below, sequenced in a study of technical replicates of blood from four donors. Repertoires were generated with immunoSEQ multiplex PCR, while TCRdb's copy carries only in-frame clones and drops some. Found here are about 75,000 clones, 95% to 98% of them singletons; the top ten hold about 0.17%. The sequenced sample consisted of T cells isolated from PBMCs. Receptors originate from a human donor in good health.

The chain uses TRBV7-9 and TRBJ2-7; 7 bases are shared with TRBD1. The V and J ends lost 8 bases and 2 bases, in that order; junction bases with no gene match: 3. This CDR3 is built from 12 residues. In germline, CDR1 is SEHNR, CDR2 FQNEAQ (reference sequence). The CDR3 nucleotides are TGTGCCAGCCGAGACAGGGCCTACGAGCAGTACTTC. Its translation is CASRDRAYEQYF.

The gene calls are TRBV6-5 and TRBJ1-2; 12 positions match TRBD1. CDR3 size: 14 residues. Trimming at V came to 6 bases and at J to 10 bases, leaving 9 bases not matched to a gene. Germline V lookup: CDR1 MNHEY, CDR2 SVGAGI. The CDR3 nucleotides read TGTGCCAGCAGAACGGGACAGGGGGCAACTTACTACACCTTC. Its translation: CASRTGQGATYYTF.

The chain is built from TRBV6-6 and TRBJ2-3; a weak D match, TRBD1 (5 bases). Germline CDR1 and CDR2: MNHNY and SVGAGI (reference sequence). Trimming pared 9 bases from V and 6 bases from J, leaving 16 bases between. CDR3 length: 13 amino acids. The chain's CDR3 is CASKGPSRDTQYF. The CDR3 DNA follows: TGTGCCAGTAAGGGGCCCTCCAGGGATACGCAGTATTTT.

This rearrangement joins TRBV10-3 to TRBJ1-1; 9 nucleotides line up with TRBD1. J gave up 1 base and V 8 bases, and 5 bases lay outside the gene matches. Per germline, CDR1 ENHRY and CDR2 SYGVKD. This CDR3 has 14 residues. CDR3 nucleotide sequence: TGTGCCATCGGACAGGGGCAGCAGAACACTGAAGCTTTCTTT. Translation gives CAIGQGQQNTEAFF.

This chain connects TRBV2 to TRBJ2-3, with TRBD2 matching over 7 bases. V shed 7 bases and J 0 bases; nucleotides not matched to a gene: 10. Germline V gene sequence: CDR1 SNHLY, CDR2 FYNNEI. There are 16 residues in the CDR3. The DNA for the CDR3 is TGTGCCAGCACGGGCGATGGGGGGGGAAGCACAGATACGCAGTATTTT. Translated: CASTGDGGGSTDTQYF.

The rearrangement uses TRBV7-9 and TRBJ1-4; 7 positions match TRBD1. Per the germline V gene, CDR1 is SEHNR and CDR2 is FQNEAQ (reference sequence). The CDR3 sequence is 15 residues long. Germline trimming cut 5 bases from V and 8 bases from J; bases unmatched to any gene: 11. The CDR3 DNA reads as TGTGCCAGCAGCCCCTCGACAGGGTTGGGGGAAAAACTGTTTTTT. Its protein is CASSPSTGLGEKLFF.

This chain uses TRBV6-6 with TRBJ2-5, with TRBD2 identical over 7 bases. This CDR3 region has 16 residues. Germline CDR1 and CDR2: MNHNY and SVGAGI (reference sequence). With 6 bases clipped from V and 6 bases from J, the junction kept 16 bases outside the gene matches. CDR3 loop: CASSPGTTSRVKTQYF. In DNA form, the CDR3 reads TGTGCCAGCAGCCCCGGGACTACCTCTCGAGTGAAGACCCAGTACTTC.

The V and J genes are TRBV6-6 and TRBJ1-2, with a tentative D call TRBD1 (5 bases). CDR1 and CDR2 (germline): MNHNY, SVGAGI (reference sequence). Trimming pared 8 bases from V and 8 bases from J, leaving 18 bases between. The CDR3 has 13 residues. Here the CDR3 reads CASGGLTGGGYTF. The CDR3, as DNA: TGTGCCAGCGGGGGGTTAACAGGAGGAGGCTACACCTTC.

CDR3 amino acids: CASNWGTSVTQETQYF. The CDR3 DNA is TGTGCCAGCAACTGGGGAACTAGCGTAACTCAAGAGACCCAGTACTTC. The rearrangement joins TRBV5-6 to TRBJ2-5; 7 nucleotides align to TRBD2. The ends lost 6 bases at V and 2 bases at J; junction bases unmatched: 13. CDR3 length equals 16 residues. CDR1 and CDR2 (germline): SGHDT, YYEEEE.

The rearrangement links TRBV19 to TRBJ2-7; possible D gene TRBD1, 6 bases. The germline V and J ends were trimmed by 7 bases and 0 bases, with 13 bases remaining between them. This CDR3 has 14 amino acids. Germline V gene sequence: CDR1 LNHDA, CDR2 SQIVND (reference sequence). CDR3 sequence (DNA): TGTGCCAGTAAAGGTCCAGGGGACTCCTACGAGCAGTACTTC. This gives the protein CASKGPGDSYEQYF.

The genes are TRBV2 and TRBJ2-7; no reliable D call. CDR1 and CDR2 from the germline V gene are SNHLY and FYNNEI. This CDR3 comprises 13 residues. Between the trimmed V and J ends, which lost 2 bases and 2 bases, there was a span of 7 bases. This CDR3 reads CASSEHSTYEQYF. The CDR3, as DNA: TGTGCCAGCAGTGAACACTCGACCTACGAGCAGTACTTC.

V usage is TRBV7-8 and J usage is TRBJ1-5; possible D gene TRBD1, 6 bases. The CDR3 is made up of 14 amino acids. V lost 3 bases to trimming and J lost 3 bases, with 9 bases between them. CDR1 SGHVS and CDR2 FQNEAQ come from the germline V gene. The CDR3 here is CASSLGDTNQPQHF. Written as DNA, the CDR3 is TGTGCCAGCAGCTTGGGGGACACCAATCAGCCCCAGCATTTT.

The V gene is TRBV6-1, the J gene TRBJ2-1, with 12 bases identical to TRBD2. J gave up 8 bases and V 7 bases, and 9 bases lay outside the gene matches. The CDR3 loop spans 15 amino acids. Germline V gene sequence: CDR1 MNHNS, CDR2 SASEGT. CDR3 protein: CASTSSSGGAHEQFF. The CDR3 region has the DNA TGTGCCAGCACATCGTCTAGCGGGGGGGCCCATGAGCAGTTCTTC.

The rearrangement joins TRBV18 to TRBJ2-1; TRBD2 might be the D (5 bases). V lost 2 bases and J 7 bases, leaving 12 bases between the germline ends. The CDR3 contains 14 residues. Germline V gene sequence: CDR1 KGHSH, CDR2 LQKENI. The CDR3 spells CASSPRLGGNEQFF. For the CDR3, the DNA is TGTGCCAGCTCACCAAGGTTAGGAGGAAATGAGCAGTTCTTC. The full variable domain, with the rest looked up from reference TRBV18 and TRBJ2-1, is NAGVMQNPRHLVRRRGQEARLRCSPMKGHSHVYWYRQLPEEGLKFMVYLQKENIIDESGMPKERFSAEFPKEGPSILRIQQVVRGDSAAYFCASSPRLGGNEQFFGPGTRLTVL.

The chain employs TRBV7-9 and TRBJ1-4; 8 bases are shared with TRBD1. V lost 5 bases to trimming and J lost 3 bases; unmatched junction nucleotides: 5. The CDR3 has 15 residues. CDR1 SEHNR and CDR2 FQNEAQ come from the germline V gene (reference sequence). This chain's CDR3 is CASSPRQGPNEKLFF. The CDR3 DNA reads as TGTGCCAGCAGCCCCAGACAGGGGCCTAATGAAAAACTGTTTTTT.

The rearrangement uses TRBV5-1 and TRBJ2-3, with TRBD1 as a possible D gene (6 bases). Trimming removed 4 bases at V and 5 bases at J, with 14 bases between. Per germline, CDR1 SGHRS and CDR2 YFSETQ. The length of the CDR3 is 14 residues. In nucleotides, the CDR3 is TGCGCCAGCAGCCCCGACAGGAGACAAGATACGCAGTATTTT. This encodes CASSPDRRQDTQYF.

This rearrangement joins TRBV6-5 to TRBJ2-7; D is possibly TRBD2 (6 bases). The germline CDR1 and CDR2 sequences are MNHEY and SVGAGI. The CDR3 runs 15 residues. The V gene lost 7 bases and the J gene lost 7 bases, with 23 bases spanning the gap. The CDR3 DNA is TGTGCCAGCAACAAGGGAGGAGGGGTGGGTTTTGAGCAGTACTTC. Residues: CASNKGGGVGFEQYF.

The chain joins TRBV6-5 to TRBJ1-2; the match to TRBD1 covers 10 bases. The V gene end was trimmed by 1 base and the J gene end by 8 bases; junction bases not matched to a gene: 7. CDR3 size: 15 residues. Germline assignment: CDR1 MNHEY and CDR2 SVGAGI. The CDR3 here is CASSYFPGQGRGYTF. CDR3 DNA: TGTGCCAGCAGTTACTTTCCGGGACAGGGGAGAGGCTACACCTTC.

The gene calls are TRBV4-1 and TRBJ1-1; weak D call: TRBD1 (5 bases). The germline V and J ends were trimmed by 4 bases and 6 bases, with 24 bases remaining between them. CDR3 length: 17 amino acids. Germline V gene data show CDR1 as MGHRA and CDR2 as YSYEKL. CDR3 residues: CASSRRHRIQDISEAFF. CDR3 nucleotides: TGCGCCAGCAGCCGCCGTCACAGAATACAGGATATATCTGAAGCTTTCTTT.

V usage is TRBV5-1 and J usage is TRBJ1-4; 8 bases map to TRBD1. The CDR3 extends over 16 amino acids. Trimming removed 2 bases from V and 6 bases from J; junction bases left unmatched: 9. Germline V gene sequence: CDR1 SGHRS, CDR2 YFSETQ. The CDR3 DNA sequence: TGCGCCAGCAGCTTTGCAGGGGGCCGGTATGATGAAAAACTGTTTTTT. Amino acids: CASSFAGGRYDEKLFF. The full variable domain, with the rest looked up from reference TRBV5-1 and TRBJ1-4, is KAGVTQTPRYLIKTRGQQVTLSCSPISGHRSVSWYQQTPGQGLQFLFEYFSETQRNKGNFPGRFSGRQFSNSRSEMNVSTLELGDSALYLCASSFAGGRYDEKLFFGSGTQLSVL.

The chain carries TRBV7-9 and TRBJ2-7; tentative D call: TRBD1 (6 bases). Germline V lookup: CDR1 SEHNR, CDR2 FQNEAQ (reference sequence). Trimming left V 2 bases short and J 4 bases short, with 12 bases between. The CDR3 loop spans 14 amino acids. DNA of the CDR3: TGTGCCAGCAGCTTAACCAGCAGGGGATACGAGCAGTACTTC. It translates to CASSLTSRGYEQYF.

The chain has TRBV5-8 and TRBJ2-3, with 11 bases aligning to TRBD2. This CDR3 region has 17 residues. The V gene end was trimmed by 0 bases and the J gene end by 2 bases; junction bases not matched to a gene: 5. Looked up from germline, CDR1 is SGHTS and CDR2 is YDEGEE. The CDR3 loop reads CASSLAKTSGTTDTQYF. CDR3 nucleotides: TGTGCCAGCAGCTTGGCTAAGACTAGCGGGACCACAGATACGCAGTATTTT.

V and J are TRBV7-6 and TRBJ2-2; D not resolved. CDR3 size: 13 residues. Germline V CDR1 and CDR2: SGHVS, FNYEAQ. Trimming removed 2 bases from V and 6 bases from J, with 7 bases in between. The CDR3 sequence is CASSLSRAGELFF. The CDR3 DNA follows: TGTGCCAGCAGCTTATCCCGAGCCGGGGAGCTGTTTTTT.

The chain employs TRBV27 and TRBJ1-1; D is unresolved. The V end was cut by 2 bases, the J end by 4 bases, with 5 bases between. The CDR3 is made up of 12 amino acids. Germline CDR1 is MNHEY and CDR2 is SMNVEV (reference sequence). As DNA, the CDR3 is TGTGCCAGCAGTTTACGCGGCACTGAAGCTTTCTTT. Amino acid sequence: CASSLRGTEAFF.

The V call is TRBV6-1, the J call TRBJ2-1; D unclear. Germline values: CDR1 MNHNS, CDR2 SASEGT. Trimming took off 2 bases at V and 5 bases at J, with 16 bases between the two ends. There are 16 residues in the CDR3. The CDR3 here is CASSESYSITHNEQFF. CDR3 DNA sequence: TGTGCCAGCAGTGAATCTTACAGCATTACTCACAATGAGCAGTTCTTC.

In DNA form, the CDR3 reads TGTGCCAGCGGTAGAAAGACAGGGACTAACTATGGCTACACCTTC. Its protein is CASGRKTGTNYGYTF. This sequence joins TRBV6-5 and TRBJ1-2, with TRBD1 identical over 7 bases. J lost 0 bases, V lost 8 bases, and 9 bases had no gene match. The CDR3 loop spans 15 amino acids. Germline-derived CDR1 and CDR2 are MNHEY and SVGAGI.